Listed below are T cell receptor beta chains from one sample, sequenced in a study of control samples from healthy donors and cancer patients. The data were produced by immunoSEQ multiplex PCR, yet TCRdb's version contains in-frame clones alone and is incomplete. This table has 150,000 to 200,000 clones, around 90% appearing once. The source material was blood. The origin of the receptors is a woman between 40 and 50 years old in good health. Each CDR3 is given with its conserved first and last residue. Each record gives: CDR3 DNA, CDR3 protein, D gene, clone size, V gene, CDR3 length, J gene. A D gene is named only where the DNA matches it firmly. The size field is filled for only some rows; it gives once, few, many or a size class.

CDR3 DNA: TGTGCCAGCAGTTTCCCCGGACAGGGGAACACCGGGGAGCTGTTTTTT
CDR3 protein: CASSFPGQGNTGELFF
D gene: TRBD1
clone size: -
V gene: TRBV27
CDR3 length: 16
J gene: TRBJ2-2

CDR3 DNA: TGTGCCAGCAGGGCGCTAGCGGGGGGAGATACGCAGTATTTT
CDR3 protein: CASRALAGGDTQYF
D gene: TRBD2
clone size: -
V gene: TRBV2
CDR3 length: 14
J gene: TRBJ2-3

CDR3 DNA: TGTGCCACCTTGGACAGAAGTAATGAAAAACTGTTTTTT
CDR3 protein: CATLDRSNEKLFF
D gene: -
clone size: -
V gene: TRBV19
CDR3 length: 13
J gene: TRBJ1-4

CDR3 DNA: TGTGCCAGCAGCTTGGGACAGGGGGCGCTTAGGGGCACTGAAGCTTTCTTT
CDR3 protein: CASSLGQGALRGTEAFF
D gene: TRBD1
clone size: once
V gene: TRBV5-6
CDR3 length: 17
J gene: TRBJ1-1

CDR3 DNA: TGTGCCAGTAGAAAGGCAGACTTCTATGGCTACACCTTC
CDR3 protein: CASRKADFYGYTF
D gene: -
clone size: -
V gene: TRBV19
CDR3 length: 13
J gene: TRBJ1-2

CDR3 DNA: TGTGCCAGCAGGACAACAGGGGGCGCAGATTCACCCCTCCACTTT
CDR3 protein: CASRTTGGADSPLHF
D gene: TRBD1
clone size: -
V gene: TRBV6-5
CDR3 length: 15
J gene: TRBJ1-6

CDR3 DNA: TGTGCCAGCAGCTACGGGACAGGGAACACTGAAGCTTTCTTT
CDR3 protein: CASSYGTGNTEAFF
D gene: TRBD1
clone size: -
V gene: TRBV13
CDR3 length: 14
J gene: TRBJ1-1

CDR3 DNA: TGTGCCAGCAGTCACAGGACAGGGGGCTACGAGCAGTACTTC
CDR3 protein: CASSHRTGGYEQYF
D gene: TRBD1
clone size: -
V gene: TRBV6-5
CDR3 length: 14
J gene: TRBJ2-7

CDR3 DNA: TGTGCCAGCCTTAGGACAAGCACAGATACGCAGTATTTT
CDR3 protein: CASLRTSTDTQYF
D gene: -
clone size: -
V gene: TRBV5-5
CDR3 length: 13
J gene: TRBJ2-3

CDR3 DNA: TGTGCCAGCAGCTTGGGCTCTGGAAACACCATATATTTT
CDR3 protein: CASSLGSGNTIYF
D gene: -
clone size: -
V gene: TRBV11-3
CDR3 length: 13
J gene: TRBJ1-3

CDR3 DNA: TGTGCCAGCAGCTCACAGGGGCTGGCCTATGGCTACACCTTC
CDR3 protein: CASSSQGLAYGYTF
D gene: TRBD1
clone size: -
V gene: TRBV9
CDR3 length: 14
J gene: TRBJ1-2

CDR3 DNA: TGCGCCAGCAGCACTATAACCGGGACAGAAGACTACAATGAGCAGTTCTTC
CDR3 protein: CASSTITGTEDYNEQFF
D gene: TRBD1
clone size: -
V gene: TRBV5-1
CDR3 length: 17
J gene: TRBJ2-1

CDR3 DNA: TGTGCCAGCAGCGTAGCTAAGCGGGGGGGCCCCGGGGAGCTGTTTTTT
CDR3 protein: CASSVAKRGGPGELFF
D gene: TRBD2
clone size: -
V gene: TRBV9
CDR3 length: 16
J gene: TRBJ2-2

CDR3 DNA: TGTGCCAGCAGTTACGGAGGGGGCGCAGGGTATGGCTACACCTTC
CDR3 protein: CASSYGGGAGYGYTF
D gene: TRBD1
clone size: -
V gene: TRBV6-6
CDR3 length: 15
J gene: TRBJ1-2

CDR3 DNA: TGTGCCAGCAGTTACGGACCGCACCCGTACAATGAGCAGTTCTTC
CDR3 protein: CASSYGPHPYNEQFF
D gene: -
clone size: -
V gene: TRBV6-5
CDR3 length: 15
J gene: TRBJ2-1

CDR3 DNA: TGCGCCAGCAGCTTGGAACAGCGGGGGGGCCTTCAAGAGACCCAGTACTTC
CDR3 protein: CASSLEQRGGLQETQYF
D gene: TRBD2
clone size: once
V gene: TRBV5-1
CDR3 length: 17
J gene: TRBJ2-5

CDR3 DNA: TGTGCCACCTCTAAGGGGCTGATCTATGGCTACACCTTC
CDR3 protein: CATSKGLIYGYTF
D gene: -
clone size: -
V gene: TRBV2
CDR3 length: 13
J gene: TRBJ1-2

CDR3 DNA: TGTGCCAGCAGTTACTCTGGGACCACAGATACGCAGTATTTT
CDR3 protein: CASSYSGTTDTQYF
D gene: -
clone size: -
V gene: TRBV6-5
CDR3 length: 14
J gene: TRBJ2-3

CDR3 DNA: TGTGCCAGCAGCCCCGAGTGGCGGGGAGCCGGGACACCCCTCCACTTT
CDR3 protein: CASSPEWRGAGTPLHF
D gene: -
clone size: -
V gene: TRBV7-8
CDR3 length: 16
J gene: TRBJ1-6

CDR3 DNA: TGTGCCACCAGTGATCCTCCAGGGAAACGCTCTGGAAACACCATATATTTT
CDR3 protein: CATSDPPGKRSGNTIYF
D gene: -
clone size: -
V gene: TRBV24-1
CDR3 length: 17
J gene: TRBJ1-3

CDR3 DNA: TGTGCCAGCAGTCCAGGGTACGCGAACACCGGGGAGCTGTTTTTT
CDR3 protein: CASSPGYANTGELFF
D gene: -
clone size: few
V gene: TRBV5-4
CDR3 length: 15
J gene: TRBJ2-2

CDR3 DNA: TGTGCAAGTCGCTGTCAGCCCCAGCATTTT
CDR3 protein: CASRCQPQHF
D gene: -
clone size: once
V gene: TRBV12-2
CDR3 length: 10
J gene: TRBJ1-5

CDR3 DNA: TGTGCCAGCAGCTTAGTAGGGGACAGGTCCTACGAGCAGTACTTC
CDR3 protein: CASSLVGDRSYEQYF
D gene: TRBD1
clone size: -
V gene: TRBV11-2
CDR3 length: 15
J gene: TRBJ2-7

CDR3 DNA: TGTGCCAGCAGCTTCGGCCGCGTAGAGCAGTACTTC
CDR3 protein: CASSFGRVEQYF
D gene: -
clone size: -
V gene: TRBV5-4
CDR3 length: 12
J gene: TRBJ2-7

CDR3 DNA: TGTGCCAGAAGCGTCTCTGGGGGGCTGGGGTACAATGAGCAGTTCTTC
CDR3 protein: CARSVSGGLGYNEQFF
D gene: -
clone size: once
V gene: TRBV5-3
CDR3 length: 16
J gene: TRBJ2-1

CDR3 DNA: TGTGCCAGCAGTTACCCCAGGGAGGGAACCGGGGAGCTGTTTTTT
CDR3 protein: CASSYPREGTGELFF
D gene: TRBD2
clone size: -
V gene: TRBV6-2/TRBV6-3
CDR3 length: 15
J gene: TRBJ2-2

CDR3 DNA: TGTGCCAGCAGCTTTTACACCTACGAGCAGTACTTC
CDR3 protein: CASSFYTYEQYF
D gene: -
clone size: -
V gene: TRBV5-6
CDR3 length: 12
J gene: TRBJ2-7

CDR3 DNA: TGTGCTAGTGGTTTGGTACAAACCCAGGCTAACTATGGCTACACCTTC
CDR3 protein: CASGLVQTQANYGYTF
D gene: -
clone size: -
V gene: TRBV12-5
CDR3 length: 16
J gene: TRBJ1-2

CDR3 DNA: TGTGCCAGCAGCTTAGACGCCGGATCGAGAGGTGGCTACACCTTC
CDR3 protein: CASSLDAGSRGGYTF
D gene: -
clone size: -
V gene: TRBV7-9
CDR3 length: 15
J gene: TRBJ1-2

CDR3 DNA: TGCGCCAGCAGTTACGAGGGGATCACTGAAGCTTTCTTT
CDR3 protein: CASSYEGITEAFF
D gene: -
clone size: -
V gene: TRBV5-1
CDR3 length: 13
J gene: TRBJ1-1

CDR3 DNA: TGCGCCAGCAGCCAAGGAGGAGGTGCGGGAGCCTACGAGCAGTACTTC
CDR3 protein: CASSQGGGAGAYEQYF
D gene: TRBD2
clone size: -
V gene: TRBV4-1
CDR3 length: 16
J gene: TRBJ2-7

CDR3 DNA: TGTGCCAGCGGAAAGGATCGAACAGGGAATAGCAATCAGCCCCAGCATTTT
CDR3 protein: CASGKDRTGNSNQPQHF
D gene: -
clone size: -
V gene: TRBV2
CDR3 length: 17
J gene: TRBJ1-5

CDR3 DNA: TGTGCCATCAGTGGGACAGGGAGCTCTGGAAACACCATATATTTT
CDR3 protein: CAISGTGSSGNTIYF
D gene: TRBD1
clone size: -
V gene: TRBV10-3
CDR3 length: 15
J gene: TRBJ1-3

CDR3 DNA: TGTGCCAGCAGTGAACACAGGGACTATGGCTACACCTTC
CDR3 protein: CASSEHRDYGYTF
D gene: -
clone size: -
V gene: TRBV6-1
CDR3 length: 13
J gene: TRBJ1-2

CDR3 DNA: TGTGCCAGCCGGAGGGGGCCTTTGGGCACCGGGGAGCTGTTTTTT
CDR3 protein: CASRRGPLGTGELFF
D gene: -
clone size: -
V gene: TRBV13
CDR3 length: 15
J gene: TRBJ2-2

CDR3 DNA: TGTGCCAGCAGTTACCAGGGATTCGAGACCCAGTACTTC
CDR3 protein: CASSYQGFETQYF
D gene: -
clone size: -
V gene: TRBV27
CDR3 length: 13
J gene: TRBJ2-5

CDR3 DNA: TGCGCCAGCAACTTTGGCGTCCAAGAGACCCAGTACTTC
CDR3 protein: CASNFGVQETQYF
D gene: -
clone size: -
V gene: TRBV5-1
CDR3 length: 13
J gene: TRBJ2-5

CDR3 DNA: TGTGCCAGCAGCCAATTAGGACAGCTCGATACTGAAGCTTTCTTT
CDR3 protein: CASSQLGQLDTEAFF
D gene: -
clone size: -
V gene: TRBV3-1/TRBV3-2
CDR3 length: 15
J gene: TRBJ1-1

CDR3 DNA: TGTGCCATCAGTGAGTGGGGGGGGAGCGGGGGAACCTACGAGCAGTACTTC
CDR3 protein: CAISEWGGSGGTYEQYF
D gene: TRBD2
clone size: -
V gene: TRBV10-3
CDR3 length: 17
J gene: TRBJ2-7

CDR3 DNA: TGTGCCAGCAGCACAGCATGGAATTCACCCCTCCACTTT
CDR3 protein: CASSTAWNSPLHF
D gene: -
clone size: -
V gene: TRBV6-4
CDR3 length: 13
J gene: TRBJ1-6

CDR3 DNA: TGTGCCAGCAGCCACCGGGACAGGGGGCGGGAATCCTACAATGAGCAGTTCTTC
CDR3 protein: CASSHRDRGRESYNEQFF
D gene: TRBD1
clone size: few
V gene: TRBV7-2
CDR3 length: 18
J gene: TRBJ2-1